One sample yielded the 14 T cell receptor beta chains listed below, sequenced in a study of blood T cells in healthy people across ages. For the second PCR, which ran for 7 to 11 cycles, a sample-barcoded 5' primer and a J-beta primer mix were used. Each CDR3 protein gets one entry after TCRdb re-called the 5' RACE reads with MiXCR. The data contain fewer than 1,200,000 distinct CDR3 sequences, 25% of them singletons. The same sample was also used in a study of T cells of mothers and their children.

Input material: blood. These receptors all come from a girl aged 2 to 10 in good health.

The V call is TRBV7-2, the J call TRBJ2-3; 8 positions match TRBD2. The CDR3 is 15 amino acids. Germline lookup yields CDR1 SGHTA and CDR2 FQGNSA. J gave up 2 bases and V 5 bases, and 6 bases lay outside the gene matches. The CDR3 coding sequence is TGTGCCAGCAGCCCGCGACTAGCGCTCACAGATACGCAGTATTTT. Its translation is CASSPRLALTDTQYF.

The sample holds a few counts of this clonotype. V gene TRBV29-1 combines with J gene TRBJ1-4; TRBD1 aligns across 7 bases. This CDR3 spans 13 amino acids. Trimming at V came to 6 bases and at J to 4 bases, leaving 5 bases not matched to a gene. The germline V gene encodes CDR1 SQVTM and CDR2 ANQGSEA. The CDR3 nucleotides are TGCAGCGTAGCAGGGGGAGATAATGAAAAACTGTTTTTT. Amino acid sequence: CSVAGGDNEKLFF.

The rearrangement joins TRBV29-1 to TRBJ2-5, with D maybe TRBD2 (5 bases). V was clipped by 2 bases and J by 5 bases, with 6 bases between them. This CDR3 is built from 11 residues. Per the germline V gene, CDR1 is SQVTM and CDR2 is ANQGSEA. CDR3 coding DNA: TGCAGCGTTGAACGGAGGGAGACCCAGTACTTC. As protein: CSVERRETQYF.

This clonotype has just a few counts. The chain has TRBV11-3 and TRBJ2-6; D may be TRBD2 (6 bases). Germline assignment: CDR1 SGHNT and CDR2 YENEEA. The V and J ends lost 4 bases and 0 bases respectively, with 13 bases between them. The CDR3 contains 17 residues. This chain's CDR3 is CASSWDFFRSGANVLTF. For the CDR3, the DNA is TGTGCCAGCAGCTGGGACTTCTTCCGCTCTGGGGCCAACGTCCTGACTTTC.

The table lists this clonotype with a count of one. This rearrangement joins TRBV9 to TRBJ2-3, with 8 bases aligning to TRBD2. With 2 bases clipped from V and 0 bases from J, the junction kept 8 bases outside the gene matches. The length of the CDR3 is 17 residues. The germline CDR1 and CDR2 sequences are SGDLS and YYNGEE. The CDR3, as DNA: TGTGCCAGCAGCGTGAGAGGACTAGCCCCTAGCACAGATACGCAGTATTTT. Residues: CASSVRGLAPSTDTQYF.

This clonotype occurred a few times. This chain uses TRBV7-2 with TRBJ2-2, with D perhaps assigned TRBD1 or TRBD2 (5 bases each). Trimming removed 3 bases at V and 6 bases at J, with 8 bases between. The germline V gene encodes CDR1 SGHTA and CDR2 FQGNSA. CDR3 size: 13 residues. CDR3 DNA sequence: TGTGCCAGCAGCTTCTGGGGGTCCGGGGAGCTGTTTTTT. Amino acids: CASSFWGSGELFF.

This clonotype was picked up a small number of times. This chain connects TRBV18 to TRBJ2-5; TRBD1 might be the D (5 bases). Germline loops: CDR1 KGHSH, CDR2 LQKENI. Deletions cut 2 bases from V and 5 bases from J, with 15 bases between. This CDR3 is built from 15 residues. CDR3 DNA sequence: TGTGCCAGCTCACCATTCGTCACAGGTCATGAGACCCAGTACTTC. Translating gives CASSPFVTGHETQYF.

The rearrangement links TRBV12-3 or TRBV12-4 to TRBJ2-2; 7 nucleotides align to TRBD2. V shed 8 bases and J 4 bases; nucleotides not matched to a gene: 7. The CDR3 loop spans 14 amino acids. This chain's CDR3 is CASVETSLTGELFF. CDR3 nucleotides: TGTGCCAGCGTGGAGACTAGCCTCACCGGGGAGCTGTTTTTT.

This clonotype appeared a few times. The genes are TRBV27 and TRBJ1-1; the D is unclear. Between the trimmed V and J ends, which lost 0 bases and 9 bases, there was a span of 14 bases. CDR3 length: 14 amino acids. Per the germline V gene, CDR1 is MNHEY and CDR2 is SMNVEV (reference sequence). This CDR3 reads CASSLSPPGDQAFF. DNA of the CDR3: TGTGCCAGCAGTTTATCTCCGCCAGGAGATCAAGCTTTCTTT.

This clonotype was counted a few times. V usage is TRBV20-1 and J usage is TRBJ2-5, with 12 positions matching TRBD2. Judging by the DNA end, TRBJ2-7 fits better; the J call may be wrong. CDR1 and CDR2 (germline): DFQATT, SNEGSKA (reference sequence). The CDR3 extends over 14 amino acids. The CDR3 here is CSATTSGSFNEQYF. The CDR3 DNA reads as TGCAGTGCAACGACTAGCGGGAGTTTCAACGAGCAGTACTTC.

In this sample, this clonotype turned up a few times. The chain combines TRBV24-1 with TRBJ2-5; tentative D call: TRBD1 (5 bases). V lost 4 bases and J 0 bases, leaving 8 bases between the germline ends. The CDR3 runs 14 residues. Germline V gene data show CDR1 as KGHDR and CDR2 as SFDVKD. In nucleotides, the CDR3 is TGTGCCACCAGTGAAAGGGGAAACCAAGAGACCCAGTACTTC. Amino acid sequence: CATSERGNQETQYF.

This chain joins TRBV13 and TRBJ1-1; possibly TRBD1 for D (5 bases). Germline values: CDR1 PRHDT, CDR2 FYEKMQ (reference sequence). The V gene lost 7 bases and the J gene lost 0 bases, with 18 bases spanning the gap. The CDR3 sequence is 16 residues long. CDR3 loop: CASTYGHLIMNTEAFF. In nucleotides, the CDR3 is TGTGCCAGCACCTACGGACACCTCATTATGAACACTGAAGCTTTCTTT.

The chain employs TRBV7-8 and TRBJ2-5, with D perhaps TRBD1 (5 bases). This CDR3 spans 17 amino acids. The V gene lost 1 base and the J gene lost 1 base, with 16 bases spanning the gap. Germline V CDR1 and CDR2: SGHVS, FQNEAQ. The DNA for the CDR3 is TGTGCCAGCAGCTTAGGATTGGGAAAGGGGTCCCAAGAGACCCAGTACTTC. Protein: CASSLGLGKGSQETQYF.

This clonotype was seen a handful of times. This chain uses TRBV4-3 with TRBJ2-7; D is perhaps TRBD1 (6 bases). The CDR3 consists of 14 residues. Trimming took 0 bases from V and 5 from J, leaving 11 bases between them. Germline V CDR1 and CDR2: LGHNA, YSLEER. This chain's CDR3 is CASSQDGNRDEQYF. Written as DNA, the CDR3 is TGCGCCAGCAGCCAAGATGGGAACAGGGACGAGCAGTACTTC.